These 25 T cell receptor beta chains originate from one sample sequenced in a study of shared clonotypes between healthy human individuals. Data came from immunoSEQ multiplex PCR; TCRdb stores just in-frame clones and leaves some out. The table has about 2.4 million clones, 90% to 95% seen once; the top ten hold approximately 0.36%. The sequencing input was naive CD4+ T cells from PBMCs. Noted subset: CD45RA+ positively selected. Receptor source: a man younger than 35 in good health. Some clones in this sample may be carry-over from other donors' samples.

For this clone: The sample contains more than one DNA sequence encoding this CDR3. The chain has TRBV7-9 and TRBJ2-5, with D maybe TRBD2 (6 bases). V was trimmed by 2 bases and J by 1 base, leaving 8 bases between them. The CDR3 is 14 residues long. Per the germline V gene, CDR1 is SEHNR and CDR2 is FQNEAQ (reference sequence). The CDR3 DNA is TGTGCCAGCAGCTTATTGGGAGGCCAAGAGACCCAGTACTTC. Translation: CASSLLGGQETQYF.

The chain links TRBV18 to TRBJ2-1; TRBD2 is a possible D gene (6 bases). V was shortened by 4 bases and J by 4 bases, with 14 bases between the two germline ends. The CDR3 is made up of 15 amino acids. The germline gives CDR1 KGHSH, CDR2 LQKENI. The CDR3 bases are TGTGCCAGCTCACTGCGGGGTGACAGATACAATGAGCAGTTCTTC. Translation: CASSLRGDRYNEQFF. The full variable domain, its missing parts supplied by reference TRBV18 and TRBJ2-1, is NAGVMQNPRHLVRRRGQEARLRCSPMKGHSHVYWYRQLPEEGLKFMVYLQKENIIDESGMPKERFSAEFPKEGPSILRIQQVVRGDSAAYFCASSLRGDRYNEQFFGPGTRLTVL.

CDR3 residues: CASSLARAGEPYEQYF. The CDR3 DNA follows: TGTGCCAGCAGCTTAGCCCGAGCGGGAGAGCCCTACGAGCAGTACTTC. The rearrangement joins TRBV11-2 to TRBJ2-7, with 8 bases aligning to TRBD2. Unmatched junction bases numbered 7, after V lost 1 base and J lost 2 bases. This CDR3 comprises 16 residues. Per germline, CDR1 SGHAT and CDR2 FQNNGV.

The V call is TRBV7-2, the J call TRBJ2-5; D might be TRBD1 (6 bases). Deletions cut 4 bases from V and 6 bases from J, with 9 bases between. From germline, CDR1 is SGHTA and CDR2 FQGNSA. The length of the CDR3 is 12 residues. The CDR3 spells CASSSRGQTQYF. CDR3 nucleotides: TGTGCCAGCAGCTCCAGGGGCCAGACCCAGTACTTC.

CDR3 in amino acids: CASSLNGGRGYTF. The DNA for the CDR3 is TGTGCCAGCAGCTTAAATGGGGGGCGAGGCTACACCTTC. The V call is TRBV7-3, the J call TRBJ1-2; a possible D gene is TRBD1 (6 bases). The CDR3 has 13 residues. V was cut by 1 base and J by 8 bases, with 11 bases left in between. Germline V lookup: CDR1 SGHTA, CDR2 FQGTGA.

The chain has TRBV4-3 and TRBJ2-3; D might be TRBD1 (6 bases). Germline V lookup: CDR1 LGHNA, CDR2 YSLEER. V was pared by 4 bases and J by 1 base, with 18 bases between. The CDR3 totals 17 residues. For the CDR3, the DNA is TGCGCCAGCAGCCCTCAGGGGACCCTCCCCGGCACAGATACGCAGTATTTT. Amino acids: CASSPQGTLPGTDTQYF.

V usage is TRBV14 and J usage is TRBJ1-2; TRBD1 is a possible D gene (5 bases). V lost 1 base to trimming and J lost 7 bases, with 22 bases between them. The length of the CDR3 is 17 residues. The germline V gene encodes CDR1 SGHDN and CDR2 FVKESK. CDR3 sequence (DNA): TGTGCCAGCAGCCAAGCTGCGACAGCCGGTTTAGGATTTGGCTACACCTTC. Protein sequence: CASSQAATAGLGFGYTF. Together with reference TRBV14 and TRBJ1-2, the CDR3 gives the full variable domain: EAGVTQFPSHSVIEKGQTVTLRCDPISGHDNLYWYRRVMGKEIKFLLHFVKESKQDESGMPNNRFLAERTGGTYSTLKVQPAELEDSGVYFCASSQAATAGLGFGYTFGSGTRLTVV.

V usage is TRBV7-3 and J usage is TRBJ2-3, with 10 positions matching TRBD2. CDR1 and CDR2 (germline): SGHTA, FQGTGA. The V and J ends lost 5 bases and 1 base, in that order; junction bases with no gene match: 18. The CDR3 spans 20 residues. This CDR3 reads CASSPRGPSGSRAGTDTQYF. CDR3 in DNA: TGTGCCAGCAGCCCCCGAGGGCCTAGCGGGAGTAGGGCTGGCACAGATACGCAGTATTTT.

This chain uses TRBV27 with TRBJ2-7, with 8 bases identical to TRBD1. The CDR3 totals 16 residues. Per germline, CDR1 MNHEY and CDR2 SMNVEV (reference sequence). V was clipped by 3 bases and J by 6 bases; unmatched bases: 13. The CDR3 bases are TGTGCCAGCAGTTTCTTTCCCGACAGGGGTCTGCCCGAGCAGTACTTC. This translates into CASSFFPDRGLPEQYF.

This clone turned up a few times. The chain links TRBV19 to TRBJ1-3; unclear D gene. CDR3 length: 12 amino acids. The germline gives CDR1 LNHDA, CDR2 SQIVND (reference sequence). Trimming took 5 bases from V and 4 from J, leaving 6 bases between them. The CDR3: CASSPRGNTIYF. CDR3 coding DNA: TGTGCCAGTAGTCCCCGGGGAAACACCATATATTTT.

The chain links TRBV10-1 to TRBJ2-7; maybe TRBD2 (6 bases). The V gene lost 2 bases and the J gene lost 6 bases, with 17 bases spanning the gap. The CDR3 runs to 15 residues. The germline V gene encodes CDR1 WNHNN and CDR2 SYGVQD (reference sequence). The CDR3 region has the DNA TGCGCCAGCAGTGAGGGGGGGAACGTACCCGGCGAGCAGTACTTC. Protein: CASSEGGNVPGEQYF.

The chain links TRBV27 to TRBJ2-7; the match to TRBD2 covers 13 bases. Germline V gene sequence: CDR1 MNHEY, CDR2 SMNVEV (reference sequence). V lost 5 bases to trimming and J lost 4 bases; unmatched junction nucleotides: 5. There are 15 residues in the CDR3. The CDR3 spells CASSPGTSGTYEQYF. The CDR3 nucleotides read TGTGCCAGCAGTCCCGGGACTAGCGGGACGTACGAGCAGTACTTC.

The CDR3 is CATSRDRGGPGRGNQPQHF. As DNA, the CDR3 is TGTGCCACCAGCAGAGATCGAGGAGGTCCGGGACGGGGCAATCAGCCCCAGCATTTT. The chain carries TRBV15 and TRBJ1-5, with D possibly matching TRBD1 (5 bases). CDR1 and CDR2 (germline): LNHNV, YYDKDF (reference sequence). The CDR3 spans 19 residues. Trimming cost V 0 bases and J 2 bases, with 20 bases left between them. The full variable domain, with the rest looked up from reference TRBV15 and TRBJ1-5, is DAMVIQNPRYQVTQFGKPVTLSCSQTLNHNVMYWYQQKSSQAPKLLFHYYDKDFNNEADTPDNFQSRRPNTSFCFLDIRSPGLGDTAMYLCATSRDRGGPGRGNQPQHFGDGTRLSIL.

This chain uses TRBV27 with TRBJ2-1; D possibly corresponds to TRBD2 (7 bases). The CDR3 contains 17 residues. Germline CDR1 reads MNHEY; CDR2 reads SMNVEV (reference sequence). Trimming shortened V by 6 bases and J by 1 base, and 19 bases separated the two germline ends. This CDR3 is CASSRRGGGPSYNEQFF. The CDR3 DNA reads as TGTGCCAGCAGCAGGCGGGGCGGGGGCCCTTCCTACAATGAGCAGTTCTTC.

V and J are TRBV19 and TRBJ2-7, with 10 bases identical to TRBD2. V shed 2 bases and J 2 bases; nucleotides not matched to a gene: 15. Germline CDR1 and CDR2: LNHDA and SQIVND (reference sequence). There are 19 residues in the CDR3. For the CDR3, the DNA is TGTGCCAGTAGTATAAGGGCACACTCCCCTAGCGGGAGTGCCTACGAGCAGTACTTC. This codes for CASSIRAHSPSGSAYEQYF.

The chain is built from TRBV30 and TRBJ2-7; 10 nucleotides line up with TRBD2. The CDR3 is 14 amino acids. After removal of 2 bases from V and 7 bases from J, the junction contained 8 bases not matched to a gene. Germline V gene lookup returns CDR1 GTSNPN and CDR2 SVGIG (reference sequence). The CDR3 DNA follows: TGTGCCTGGAGTAGAACTAGCGGGGTGTGGGAGCAGTACTTC. Encoded protein: CAWSRTSGVWEQYF.

The chain combines TRBV5-1 with TRBJ2-5; the D gene is possibly TRBD1 (5 bases). Trimming removed 0 bases at V and 4 bases at J, with 13 bases between. The germline CDR1 and CDR2 sequences are SGHRS and YFSETQ. The CDR3 runs 15 residues. The CDR3 DNA sequence: TGCGCCAGCAGCTTGGTGGTGGTCCAGGGAGAGACCCAGTACTTC. Protein: CASSLVVVQGETQYF.

This chain joins TRBV9 and TRBJ2-3; 9 positions match TRBD2. The CDR3 covers 16 residues. V dropped 4 bases and J dropped 4; count of bases not matched to a gene: 10. The germline V gene has CDR1 SGDLS and CDR2 YYNGEE. CDR3 amino acids: CASSPRGAGGADTQYF. CDR3 nucleotides: TGTGCCAGCAGCCCCCGAGGGGCGGGAGGGGCAGATACGCAGTATTTT.

This clone has a single count. V usage is TRBV7-2 and J usage is TRBJ1-1; D remains ambiguous. The V gene lost 5 bases and the J gene lost 0 bases, with 16 bases spanning the gap. CDR1 and CDR2 (germline): SGHTA, FQGNSA. This CDR3 comprises 16 residues. The DNA for the CDR3 is TGTGCCAGCAGCCAAACCTCCCCAGGCTTGAACACTGAAGCTTTCTTT. Encoded protein: CASSQTSPGLNTEAFF.

This chain joins TRBV10-3 and TRBJ1-2, with a weak D call TRBD1 (5 bases). CDR3 length equals 14 residues. The ends were cut back, 3 bases at V and 4 bases at J, with 12 bases in the middle. Germline V lookup: CDR1 ENHRY, CDR2 SYGVKD. This CDR3 reads CAISETGGVYGYTF. CDR3 DNA: TGTGCCATCAGTGAAACTGGGGGAGTCTATGGCTACACCTTC.

J is TRBJ2-5 and V is TRBV5-6; perhaps D is TRBD1 or TRBD2 (5 bases each). The CDR3 runs to 14 residues. Germline V gene sequence: CDR1 SGHDT, CDR2 YYEEEE. V gave up 5 bases and J gave up 6 bases, with 17 bases separating them. CDR3 sequence (DNA): TGTGCCAGCAGTCTCACGGCAGGGAGAAAGACCCAGTACTTC. Encoded protein: CASSLTAGRKTQYF.

This clone was picked up one time. The V and J genes are TRBV28 and TRBJ2-1, with 10 bases that match TRBD2. V was pared by 3 bases and J by 2 bases, with 7 bases of the junction left unmatched. The CDR3 covers 17 residues. CDR1 is MDHEN and CDR2 is SYDVKM in the germline V gene. In nucleotides, the CDR3 is TGTGCCAGCAGTTTTCTGCTAGCGGGAGCAACCTACAATGAGCAGTTCTTC. Encoded protein: CASSFLLAGATYNEQFF.

This chain connects TRBV27 to TRBJ1-1; D possibly corresponds to TRBD1 (5 bases). V gave up 5 bases and J gave up 11 bases, with 18 bases separating them. The CDR3 sequence is 13 residues long. The germline V gene encodes CDR1 MNHEY and CDR2 SMNVEV (reference sequence). In DNA form, the CDR3 reads TGTGCCAGCAGTCCGCAGGGAGCGAGTCGGGCTTTCTTT. It translates to CASSPQGASRAFF.

The CDR3 bases are TGCAGCGTTGAAGACCCCCAGGGGGCGTCTGAGCAGTACTTC. It codes for CSVEDPQGASEQYF. This chain joins TRBV29-1 and TRBJ2-7, with TRBD1 matching over 8 bases. J lost 7 bases, V lost 0 bases, and 8 bases had no gene match. The length of the CDR3 is 14 residues. CDR1 is SQVTM and CDR2 is ANQGSEA in the germline V gene.

The chain links TRBV6-5 to TRBJ1-2, with D possibly being TRBD1 (5 bases). CDR3 length: 11 amino acids. V dropped 8 bases and J dropped 7 bases, with 11 bases sitting between them. In germline, CDR1 is MNHEY, CDR2 SVGAGI. Here the CDR3 reads CASQGQSGYTF. In nucleotides, the CDR3 is TGTGCCAGCCAGGGTCAGTCTGGCTACACCTTC.